The T cell receptor beta chain under discussion was sequenced for a study of T cells in Graves' hyperthyroidism and ophthalmopathy (dated by TCRdb to the late 2010s). Study-level background: Peripheral blood was collected at initial diagnosis, before any treatment. To identify distinguishing TCR V-J signatures, a discovery cohort of some 100 patients was used, comprising some 45 with Graves' ophthalmopathy and roughly 60 with stable Graves' hyperthyroidism. An independent validation cohort of fewer than 20 hyperthyroidism patients and approximately 17 patients who later progressed to ophthalmopathy tested prospective prediction of ophthalmopathy. For training and testing, the 80 to 100 patients in the discovery cohort were randomly divided in a 7:3 ratio. The study also compared thyroid tissue and blood T-cell repertoires from 6 or 7 Graves' hyperthyroidism patients. Once sampling was done, hyperthyroidism patients were given methimazole at a starting dose of 30 mg daily, whereas ophthalmopathy patients were given high-dose intravenous methylprednisolone. TCR Vbeta CDR3 sequencing of 135 peripheral blood samples (approximately 44 ophthalmopathy, 75 or so hyperthyroidism and around 17 progressor patients) is reported in the paper.

In the ophthalmopathy patients, disease was moderately to severely active, with a Clinical Activity Score of 3 or more, a NOSPECS grade of 4 or more, and a duration of less than 3 months. The study excluded patients with uncontrolled infections, other autoimmune diseases, pregnancy or lactation. Diagnoses were established on the basis of clinical symptoms, serum thyroxine and TRAb, thyroid ultrasound, and orbital computed tomography. PBMCs were isolated from around 10 ml of fresh peripheral blood by Ficoll-Paque density gradient centrifugation. Total RNA was extracted using Trizol reagent, and RNA quality was assessed on an Agilent 2100 Bioanalyzer. The TCR beta CDR3 regions were amplified from RNA transcripts. The first round of RT-PCR for the TCR CDR3 was performed with the HTBI primer set and the Qiagen OneStep RT-PCR kit. Libraries were constructed in a second round of multiplex PCR, after which size selection and purification were carried out. The libraries were sequenced on an Illumina HiSeq2000 using paired-end 100 bp reads. The paper's data handling went like this. SOAPnuke was used to process the raw data, throwing out any read that contained adapters or uncalled bases, had a mean Phred below 15, or lacked an exact constant-primer or identifier match. COPE v1.2.5 was used to merge high-quality paired reads, and clonotypes were defined as unique nucleotide sequences. MiTCR v1.1 was used to align clonotypes to the IMGT TRBV, TRBD and TRBJ reference segments. The analysis was restricted to V-J combinations with a frequency above 0.0001, which together covered roughly 99% of the repertoires. The TCS score was defined as the ratio of F50 (clonal expansion) to E x V (chaos), calculated using BLOSUM62-based TCRdist between CDR3 peptides within each V-J. Welch's t-statistics and random forest reduced some 510 V-J features to roughly 13, which were used in a naive Bayes classifier (R e1071). The similarity between thyroid and blood repertoires was quantified using the Morisita-Horn index. TCRdb reprocessed the public reads (quality trimming at Q25 with fastp, clone calling with MiXCR) and kept in-frame beta chains. Every entry covers one CDR3 protein and lists the most common genes and DNA from its rows. The V and J calls and clone size are TCRdb's, not the authors'. For this sample the table gives hundreds of thousands of distinct CDR3 sequences, of which roughly 15% were detected only once. Of the sample, about 3.9% falls within the top ten clones.

Relative to germline, V is missing 5 bases and J is missing 4 bases, with 14 bases of the junction outside any gene match. From its cysteine to its phenylalanine, the CDR3 spans 18 amino acids. Just the 54-base CDR3 DNA is kept, in frame starting at base 1. The germline V gene encodes CDR1 LNHDA and CDR2 SQIVND (reference sequence). Concerning this clonotype itself: Its recognized antigen is unknown. No base-level quality is on record; no much larger clone is a single base apart.

General study outcomes and caveats: In validation, the model predicted progression to ophthalmopathy with just under 71% sensitivity and 72.22% specificity, a median of 6.5 months before onset. Most expanded thyroid clonotypes (frequency above 0.001) were also detected in blood, a finding suggesting that blood repertoires may reflect thyroid immune responses. Sample size was not statistically predetermined, and investigators were not blinded to group allocation. Ophthalmopathy was separated from stable hyperthyroidism by a 13 V-J signature model, with around 88% sensitivity and approximately 81% specificity obtained in cross-validation and 80%/75% obtained in testing.

The source of this sequence is a woman between 40 and 55 years old with Graves' ophthalmopathy. Sequences were obtained from blood. The V and J segments used are TRBV19 and TRBJ2-5, with 12 central nucleotides matching TRBD1. CDR3 reads: CASSEAAGTGGELETQYF. The DNA reads as follows: TGTGCCAGTAGTGAAGCGGCCGGGACAGGGGGCGAATTAGAGACCCAGTACTTC.